The 22 T cell receptor beta chains presented below share a single source sample, sequenced in a study of blood T cell repertoires in COVID-19. Method: immunoSEQ multiplex PCR; TCRdb's copy keeps in-frame clones and lacks some. The profile covers approximately 150,000 clones, with roughly 90% appearing a single time and around 1.2% taken by the ten largest. What was sequenced was PBMCs or T cells enriched from blood (not recorded which). These receptors all come from a human donor with acute COVID-19. The donor label of this sample is uncertain.

This chain joins TRBV9 and TRBJ2-3, with a possible D match to TRBD2 (6 bases). Germline V gene lookup returns CDR1 SGDLS and CDR2 YYNGEE. The V end lost 1 base, the J end lost 0 bases, and 9 bases lay between the germline ends. The CDR3 length is 15 residues. The CDR3 is CASSVTRGSTDTQYF. Here the CDR3 DNA reads TGTGCCAGCAGCGTAACGCGGGGTAGCACAGATACGCAGTATTTT.

J is TRBJ1-5 and V is TRBV9; the D gene is possibly TRBD1 (6 bases). Trimming pared 0 bases from V and 2 bases from J, leaving 15 bases between. The CDR3 contains 17 residues. Looked up from germline, CDR1 is SGDLS and CDR2 is YYNGEE. The CDR3 protein is CASSVGPGGAGNQPQHF. Here the CDR3 DNA reads TGTGCCAGCAGCGTAGGCCCTGGGGGCGCCGGCAATCAGCCCCAGCATTTT.

This rearrangement joins TRBV6-2 or TRBV6-3 to TRBJ1-1; possibly TRBD1 for D (6 bases). The CDR3 has 17 amino acids. The V end lost 2 bases, the J end lost 0 bases, and 16 bases lay between the germline ends. Germline V gene lookup returns CDR1 MNHEY and CDR2 SVGEGT. CDR3 amino acids: CASSYPITGQMNTEAFF. For the CDR3, the DNA is TGTGCCAGCAGTTACCCTATAACGGGACAAATGAACACTGAAGCTTTCTTT.

This clone turned up a few times. The rearrangement joins TRBV24-1 to TRBJ1-1, with TRBD1 as a possible D gene (6 bases). The germline V gene encodes CDR1 KGHDR and CDR2 SFDVKD. With 4 bases removed from V and 7 bases from J, the gap between germline ends came to 9 bases. The CDR3 has 12 amino acids. CDR3 DNA sequence: TGTGCCACCAGTGACGGACAGCTTGAAGCTTTCTTT. Translation gives CATSDGQLEAFF.

This chain connects TRBV5-8 to TRBJ1-6; a weak D match, TRBD1 (5 bases). The ends were cut back, 1 base at V and 5 bases at J, with 13 bases in the middle. CDR1 SGHTS and CDR2 YDEGEE come from the germline V gene. The CDR3 contains 16 residues. The CDR3, as DNA: TGTGCCAGCAGCTTGCGGGGGATTAGTGATAATTCACCCCTCCACTTT. Its translation is CASSLRGISDNSPLHF. The full variable domain, its missing parts supplied by reference TRBV5-8 and TRBJ1-6, is EAGVTQSPTHLIKTRGQQATLRCSPISGHTSVYWYQQALGLGLQFLLWYDEGEERNRGNFPPRFSGRQFPNYSSELNVNALELEDSALYLCASSLRGISDNSPLHFGNGTRLTVT.

The gene calls are TRBV29-1 and TRBJ2-1; no firm D call. The CDR3 has 11 amino acids. Germline V gene sequence: CDR1 SQVTM, CDR2 ANQGSEA. V gave up 5 bases and J gave up 2 bases, with 4 bases separating them. CDR3 sequence: CSVNTYNEQFF. The CDR3 nucleotides are TGCAGCGTTAACACCTACAATGAGCAGTTCTTC.

The rearrangement links TRBV24-1 to TRBJ2-2, with D maybe TRBD1 (6 bases). This CDR3 is 13 amino acids long. V shed 9 bases and J shed 6 bases, with 13 bases lying between them. The germline V gene encodes CDR1 KGHDR and CDR2 SFDVKD. The CDR3 spells CATVAGESGELFF. Here the CDR3 DNA reads TGTGCCACCGTAGCAGGGGAATCCGGGGAGCTGTTTTTT.

This clone has only a few counts. This rearrangement joins TRBV7-9 to TRBJ2-2; TRBD1 might be the D (5 bases). The ends were cut back, 4 bases at V and 3 bases at J, with 18 bases in the middle. This CDR3 has 17 residues. The V gene's germline CDR1 is SEHNR and CDR2 FQNEAQ (reference sequence). CDR3 bases: TGTGCCAGCAGCTCCCGTGGTAGACAGCAGGACACCGGGGAGCTGTTTTTT. This gives the protein CASSSRGRQQDTGELFF.

V gene TRBV5-4 combines with J gene TRBJ1-4; a possible D gene is TRBD1 (5 bases). CDR1 is SGHNT, CDR2 YYREEE, per germline (reference sequence). Trimming took off 4 bases at V and 8 bases at J, with 15 bases between the two ends. This CDR3 spans 14 amino acids. The CDR3 DNA follows: TGTGCCAGCAGCCGCCCCGGAGGGGACGAAAAACTGTTTTTT. Its protein product is CASSRPGGDEKLFF.

This sequence joins TRBV19 and TRBJ2-1; 8 nucleotides match TRBD1. The CDR3 totals 18 residues. The germline gives CDR1 LNHDA, CDR2 SQIVND (reference sequence). V lost 4 bases to trimming and J lost 6 bases; unmatched junction nucleotides: 17. CDR3 in DNA: TGTGCCAGTAGTACCCCCCCCCGCTGGGGACAGGATATCAATGAGCAGTTCTTC. Amino acid sequence: CASSTPPRWGQDINEQFF.

The rearrangement links TRBV4-1 to TRBJ1-2; 7 nucleotides line up with TRBD1. Germline lookup yields CDR1 MGHRA and CDR2 YSYEKL. This CDR3 is built from 14 residues. The junction had 10 bases not matched to a gene; V was cut back by 4 bases and J by 8 bases. CDR3: CASSPLEGGDGYTF. The CDR3 DNA follows: TGCGCCAGCAGCCCCCTAGAAGGGGGCGACGGCTACACCTTC.

The chain couples TRBV18 to TRBJ1-1; no clear D. V lost 5 bases and J lost 1, with 8 bases in between. In germline, CDR1 is KGHSH, CDR2 LQKENI. The CDR3 contains 13 residues. As DNA, the CDR3 is TGTGCCAGCTCATCGGGGAGGAACACTGAAGCTTTCTTT. Its protein is CASSSGRNTEAFF.

J is TRBJ1-1 and V is TRBV19, with 10 nucleotides matching TRBD1. The germline V gene encodes CDR1 LNHDA and CDR2 SQIVND (reference sequence). The CDR3 spans 13 residues. This chain's CDR3 is CATRDRGGTEAFF. CDR3 coding DNA: TGTGCGACCCGGGACAGGGGTGGCACTGAAGCTTTCTTT.

As DNA, the CDR3 is TGCGCCAGCAGTGTAGATTTTGGACACTACACTGAAGCTTTCTTT. It yields the protein CASSVDFGHYTEAFF. The rearrangement uses TRBV10-1 and TRBJ1-1, with TRBD1 as a possible D gene (5 bases). CDR3 length: 15 amino acids. Germline V gives CDR1 WNHNN, CDR2 SYGVQD (reference sequence). The V and J ends lost 4 bases and 3 bases respectively, with 15 bases between them.

The chain uses TRBV4-2 and TRBJ2-7; TRBD1 might be the D (5 bases). Germline V gene sequence: CDR1 LGHNA, CDR2 YNFKEQ. Trimming left V 0 bases short and J 6 bases short, with 12 bases between. The CDR3 is made up of 14 amino acids. CDR3 DNA sequence: TGTGCCAGCAGCCAAGATCAAGGGGCAGCCGAGCAGTACTTC. Translated: CASSQDQGAAEQYF.

The genes are TRBV25-1 and TRBJ1-3; possible D gene TRBD1, 6 bases. V was pared by 4 bases and J by 6 bases, with 19 bases between. The CDR3 runs to 16 residues. From germline, CDR1 is MGHDK and CDR2 SYGVNS. The CDR3 sequence: CASSASRGSLLNTIYF. The CDR3 DNA is TGTGCCAGCAGTGCAAGCAGGGGTTCTCTTTTAAACACCATATATTTT.

DNA for the CDR3: TGTGCCAGCAGTTACCAAGGGGTAAGGACCGTCGCTTTCTTT. This codes for CASSYQGVRTVAFF. The V call is TRBV6-5, the J call TRBJ1-1, with D perhaps matching TRBD1 (5 bases). Trimming took off 2 bases at V and 11 bases at J, with 18 bases between the two ends. CDR1 is MNHEY, CDR2 SVGAGI, per germline. This CDR3 spans 14 amino acids.

The chain uses TRBV18 and TRBJ1-3, with TRBD1 as a possible D gene (5 bases). Trimming took off 1 base at V and 0 bases at J, with 13 bases between the two ends. This CDR3 has 17 residues. From germline, CDR1 is KGHSH and CDR2 LQKENI. The CDR3 DNA is TGTGCCAGCTCACCACTTAGGTGGGGCGACTCTGGAAACACCATATATTTT. Translation gives CASSPLRWGDSGNTIYF.

The chain has TRBV3-1 (or the pseudogene TRBV3-2) and TRBJ2-2; TRBD2 might be the D (5 bases). Germline CDR1 LGHDT, CDR2 YNNKEL (reference sequence). This CDR3 is 13 amino acids long. V dropped 1 base and J dropped 8 bases, with 8 bases sitting between them. CDR3 bases: TGTGCCAGCAGCCAAGGACGGGGTGGGGAGCTGTTTTTT. Residues: CASSQGRGGELFF.

The chain joins TRBV7-9 to TRBJ1-1; possible D gene TRBD1, 6 bases. The CDR3 length is 15 residues. Trimming stripped 6 bases from V and 6 bases from J, with 20 bases between. CDR1 and CDR2 from the germline V gene are SEHNR and FQNEAQ (reference sequence). CDR3: CASSTKNRVVSEAFF. The DNA of the CDR3 is TGTGCCAGCAGTACAAAGAACAGGGTTGTCTCTGAAGCTTTCTTT. Combining the CDR3 with reference TRBV7-9 and TRBJ1-1 gives the whole variable domain DTGVSQNPRHKITKRGQNVTFRCDPISEHNRLYWYRQTLGQGPEFLTYFQNEAQLEKSRLLSDRFSAERPKGSFSTLEIQRTEQGDSAMYLCASSTKNRVVSEAFFGQGTRLTVV.

J is TRBJ1-4 and V is TRBV5-1, with D maybe TRBD1 (5 bases). The CDR3 has 15 residues. Germline values: CDR1 SGHRS, CDR2 YFSETQ. V was trimmed by 0 bases and J by 7 bases, leaving 13 bases between them. The CDR3 nucleotides read TGCGCCAGCAGCTTGGCGGGGGATGGGGTTGAAAAACTGTTTTTT. Its translation is CASSLAGDGVEKLFF.

The genes are TRBV6-4 and TRBJ1-3, with D possibly matching TRBD1 (6 bases). In germline, CDR1 is MRHNA, CDR2 SNTAGT. The CDR3 consists of 16 residues. V gave up 0 bases and J gave up 0 bases, with 9 bases separating them. As DNA, the CDR3 is TGTGCCAGCAGTGACTCATTGGACAGCTCTGGAAACACCATATATTTT. The encoded protein is CASSDSLDSSGNTIYF.